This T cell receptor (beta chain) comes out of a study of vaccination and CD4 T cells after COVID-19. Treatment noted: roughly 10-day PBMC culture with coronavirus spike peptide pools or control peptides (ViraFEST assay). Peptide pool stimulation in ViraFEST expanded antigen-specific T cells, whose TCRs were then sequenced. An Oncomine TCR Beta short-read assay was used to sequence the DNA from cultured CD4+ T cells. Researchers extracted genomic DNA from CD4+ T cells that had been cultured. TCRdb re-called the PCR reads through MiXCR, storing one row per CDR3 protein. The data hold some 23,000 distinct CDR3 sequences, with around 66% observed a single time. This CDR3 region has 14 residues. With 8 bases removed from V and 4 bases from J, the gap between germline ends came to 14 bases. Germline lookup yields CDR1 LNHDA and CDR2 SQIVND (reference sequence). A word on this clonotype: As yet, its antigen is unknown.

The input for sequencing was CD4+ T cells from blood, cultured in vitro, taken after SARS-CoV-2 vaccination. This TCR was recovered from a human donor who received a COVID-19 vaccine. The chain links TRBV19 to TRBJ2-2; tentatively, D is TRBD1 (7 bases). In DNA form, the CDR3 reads TGTGCCAGTCACGCGGAGGGGGCCACCGGGGAGCTGTTTTTT. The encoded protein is CASHAEGATGELFF. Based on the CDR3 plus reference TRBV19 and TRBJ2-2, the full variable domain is DGGITQSPKYLFRKEGQNVTLSCEQNLNHDAMYWYRQDPGQGLRLIYYSQIVNDFQKGDIAEGYSVSREKKESFPLTVTSAQKNPTAFYLCASHAEGATGELFFGEGSRLTVL.